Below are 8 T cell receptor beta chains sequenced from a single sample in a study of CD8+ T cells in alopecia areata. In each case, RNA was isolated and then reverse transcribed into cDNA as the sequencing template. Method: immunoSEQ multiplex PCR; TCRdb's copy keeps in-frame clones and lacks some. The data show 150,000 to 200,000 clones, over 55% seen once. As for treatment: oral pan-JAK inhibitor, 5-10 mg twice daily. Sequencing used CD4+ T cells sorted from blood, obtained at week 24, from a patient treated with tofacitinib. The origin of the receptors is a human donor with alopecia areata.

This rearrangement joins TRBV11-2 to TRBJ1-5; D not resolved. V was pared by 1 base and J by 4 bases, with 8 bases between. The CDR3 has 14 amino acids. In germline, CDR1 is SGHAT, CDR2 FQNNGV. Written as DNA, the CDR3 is TGTGCCAGCAGCTTAGGATTGGGGAATCAGCCCCAGCATTTT. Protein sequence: CASSLGLGNQPQHF.

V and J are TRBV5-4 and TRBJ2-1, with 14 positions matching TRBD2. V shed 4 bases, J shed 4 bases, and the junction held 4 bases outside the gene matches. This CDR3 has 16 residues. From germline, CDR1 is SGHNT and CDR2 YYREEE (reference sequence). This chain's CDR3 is CASSTGLAGGYNEQFF. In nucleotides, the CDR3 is TGTGCCAGCAGCACCGGACTAGCGGGGGGATACAATGAGCAGTTCTTC.

Here the CDR3 reads CASSLMTSGYNEQFF. In DNA, the CDR3 is TGTGCCAGCAGCTTGATGACTAGCGGCTACAATGAGCAGTTCTTC. The rearrangement uses TRBV11-2 and TRBJ2-1; the match to TRBD2 covers 9 bases. The CDR3 covers 15 residues. Germline assignment: CDR1 SGHAT and CDR2 FQNNGV. With 3 bases clipped from V and 3 bases from J, the junction kept 3 bases outside the gene matches.

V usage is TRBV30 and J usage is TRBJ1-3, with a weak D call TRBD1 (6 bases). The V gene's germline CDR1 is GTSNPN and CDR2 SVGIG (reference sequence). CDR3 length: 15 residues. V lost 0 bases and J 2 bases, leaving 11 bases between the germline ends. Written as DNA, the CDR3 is TGTGCCTGGAGTGTACGTCGGACAGCTGGAAACACCATATATTTT. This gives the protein CAWSVRRTAGNTIYF.

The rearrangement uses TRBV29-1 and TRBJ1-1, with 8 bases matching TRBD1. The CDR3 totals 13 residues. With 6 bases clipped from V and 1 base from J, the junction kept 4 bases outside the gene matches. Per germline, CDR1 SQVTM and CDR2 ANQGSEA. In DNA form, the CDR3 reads TGCAGCGTGCTGACAGGGGCGAACACTGAAGCTTTCTTT. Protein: CSVLTGANTEAFF.

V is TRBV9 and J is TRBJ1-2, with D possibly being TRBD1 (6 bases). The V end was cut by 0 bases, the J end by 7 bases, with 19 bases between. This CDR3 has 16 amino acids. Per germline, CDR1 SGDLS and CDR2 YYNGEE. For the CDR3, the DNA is TGTGCCAGCAGCGTAGAGCCGAGGGGGGGCGCCGGTGGCTACACCTTC. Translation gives CASSVEPRGGAGGYTF.

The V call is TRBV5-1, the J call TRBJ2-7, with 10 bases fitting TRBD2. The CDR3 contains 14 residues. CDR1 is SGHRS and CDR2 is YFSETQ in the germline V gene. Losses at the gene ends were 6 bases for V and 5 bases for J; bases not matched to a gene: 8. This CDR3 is CASTVAGGVNEQYF. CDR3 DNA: TGCGCCAGCACCGTAGCGGGGGGTGTCAACGAGCAGTACTTC.

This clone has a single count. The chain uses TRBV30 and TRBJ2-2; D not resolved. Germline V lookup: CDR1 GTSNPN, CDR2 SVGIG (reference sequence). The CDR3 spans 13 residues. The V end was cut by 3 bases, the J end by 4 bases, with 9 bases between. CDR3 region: CAWRTRATGELFF. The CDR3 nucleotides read TGTGCCTGGAGAACCCGGGCCACCGGGGAGCTGTTTTTT.